A selection of T cell receptor beta chains follows, all from one sample in a study of cytomegalovirus exposure and HLA in healthy donors. Assay used: immunoSEQ multiplex PCR; TCRdb lists only in-frame clones, some missing. The data contain 150,000 to 200,000 clones, about four fifths of them singletons. Source material: PBMCs. Source of these receptors: a man aged 18 to 30 in good health and CMV-seronegative. Each CDR3 is given with its conserved first and last residue. The D gene is left open where the match is weak. A clone size is listed for some rows: how often the clone was seen (once, few, many), or a class if it is expanded.

d_call clone_size j_call v_call cdr3_aa cdr3_nt
TRBD2 - TRBJ2-1 TRBV6-6 CASSYLGLADRGEQFF TGTGCCAGCAGTTACCTGGGACTAGCGGACCGGGGTGAGCAGTTCTTC
- - TRBJ1-1 TRBV5-1 CASSSSLTAMNTEAFF TGCGCCAGCAGCTCCTCCCTGACAGCCATGAACACTGAAGCTTTCTTT
- - TRBJ1-3 TRBV19 CASSMGSGGPGNTIYF TGTGCCAGTAGTATGGGGTCCGGGGGGCCTGGAAACACCATATATTTT
- - TRBJ1-1 TRBV19 CASSMAAGFGTEAFF TGTGCCAGTAGTATGGCGGCAGGGTTCGGCACTGAAGCTTTCTTT
- - TRBJ1-3 TRBV4-3 CASSQDPTRGNTIYF TGCGCCAGCAGCCAAGACCCCACGCGGGGAAACACCATATATTTT
- - TRBJ2-5 TRBV7-9 CASSLEARRETQYF TGTGCCAGCAGCTTAGAGGCAAGGAGGGAGACCCAGTACTTC
- - TRBJ2-6 TRBV5-5 CASSSAGEANVLTF TGTGCCAGCAGCTCAGCAGGGGAGGCCAACGTCCTGACTTTC
TRBD1 - TRBJ2-7 TRBV19 CASSIRTGGYEQYF TGTGCCAGTAGTATCCGGACAGGGGGCTACGAGCAGTACTTC
TRBD2 - TRBJ2-7 TRBV28 CASDRAGLAGDSYEQYF TGTGCCAGCGACAGAGCGGGACTAGCGGGCGACTCCTACGAGCAGTACTTC
- - TRBJ1-1 TRBV5-1 CASSLQGPRDTEAFF TGCGCCAGCAGCTTGCAGGGCCCCAGGGACACTGAAGCTTTCTTT
- few TRBJ2-1 TRBV4-3 CASSQEWQVRNEQFF TGCGCCAGCAGCCAAGAATGGCAGGTCCGTAATGAGCAGTTCTTC
- - TRBJ1-2 TRBV6-5 CASSYKPATAYGYTF TGTGCCAGCAGTTACAAACCAGCGACTGCCTATGGCTACACCTTC
- - TRBJ2-7 TRBV18 CASSPGQAGDGNEQYF TGTGCCAGCTCACCGGGACAGGCGGGGGATGGTAACGAGCAGTACTTC
TRBD2 - TRBJ2-5 TRBV4-1 CASSQVAGGGAQETQYF TGCGCCAGCAGCCAAGTGGCGGGAGGGGGGGCCCAAGAGACCCAGTACTTC
TRBD2 few TRBJ2-7 TRBV2 CASSELGTSGREQYF TGTGCCAGCAGTGAACTAGGGACTAGCGGGAGGGAGCAGTACTTC
TRBD2 - TRBJ2-4 TRBV6-1 CASSEALSGGTLAKNIQYF TGTGCCAGCAGTGAAGCGCTTAGCGGGGGTACTCTAGCCAAAAACATTCAGTACTTC
- few TRBJ2-7 TRBV4-2 CASSQDLEASSYEQYF TGTGCCAGCAGCCAAGATCTCGAGGCTAGCTCCTACGAGCAGTACTTC
- - TRBJ2-3 TRBV29-1 CSPSGGDTQYF TGCAGCCCGAGCGGAGGAGATACGCAGTATTTT
- - TRBJ2-6 TRBV15 CATEMGANGANVLTF TGTGCCACGGAAATGGGGGCGAACGGGGCCAACGTCCTGACTTTC
- - TRBJ2-3 TRBV4-1 CASSQVVLAPLSQYF TGCGCCAGCAGCCAAGTTGTGCTAGCGCCTTTGTCGCAGTATTTT
TRBD1 - TRBJ2-5 TRBV19 CASSPRQGIQETQYF TGTGCCAGTAGTCCCCGACAGGGGATCCAAGAGACCCAGTACTTC
- - TRBJ1-2 TRBV6-1 CASSEETDNYGYTF TGTGCCAGCAGTGAAGAGACAGATAACTATGGCTACACCTTC
TRBD1 few TRBJ1-4 TRBV7-3 CASSTTGGGEKLFF TGTGCCAGCAGCACGACAGGGGGTGGTGAAAAACTGTTTTTT
- - TRBJ2-3 TRBV6-1 CASWQVTDTQYF TGTGCCAGCTGGCAGGTAACAGATACGCAGTATTTT
TRBD2 - TRBJ2-1 TRBV5-4 CASSFSKSGGNEQFF TGTGCCAGCAGTTTTTCGAAAAGCGGGGGCAATGAGCAGTTCTTC
- - TRBJ2-7 TRBV28 CASSRGYGREYEQYF TGTGCCAGCAGCCGGGGGTACGGGAGAGAATACGAGCAGTACTTC
- - TRBJ2-7 TRBV10-3 CATHEGGVEQYF TGTGCCACACACGAGGGTGGCGTCGAGCAGTACTTC
- - TRBJ2-7 TRBV5-5 CASSLVSGGIYEQYF TGTGCCAGCAGCTTGGTCTCGGGGGGCATCTACGAGCAGTACTTC
- - TRBJ2-1 TRBV29-1 CSVRTASLVYNEQFF TGCAGCGTCCGGACAGCCTCGCTGGTATACAATGAGCAGTTCTTC
- few TRBJ1-6 TRBV5-6 CASSLELGLNSPLHF TGTGCCAGCAGCTTGGAACTGGGGCTTAATTCACCCCTCCACTTT
TRBD2 - TRBJ2-7 TRBV4-2 CASSPGLAGVGAYEQYF TGTGCCAGCAGCCCGGGACTAGCGGGAGTAGGTGCTTACGAGCAGTACTTC
- - TRBJ1-2 TRBV7-2 CASSLHTIRNYGYTF TGTGCCAGCAGCTTACATACGATCCGGAACTATGGCTACACCTTC
- - TRBJ2-3 TRBV7-6 CASSLVRTDTQYF TGTGCCAGCAGCTTAGTGAGGACAGATACGCAGTATTTT
TRBD1 - TRBJ1-1 TRBV5-1 CASSLTGTHTEAFF TGCGCCAGCAGCCTGACAGGGACGCACACTGAAGCTTTCTTT
TRBD1 - TRBJ2-7 TRBV25-1 CASSEQGQGVSYEQYF TGTGCCAGCAGTGAACAGGGACAGGGAGTATCGTACGAGCAGTACTTC
- - TRBJ1-4 TRBV5-4 CASSPEGGGEKLFF TGTGCCAGCAGCCCCGAGGGCGGAGGGGAAAAACTGTTTTTT
- - TRBJ2-3 TRBV27 CASSSRGTSTDTQYF TGTGCCAGCAGTTCCCGGGGGACCAGCACAGATACGCAGTATTTT
TRBD2 - TRBJ2-3 TRBV18 CASNQRGDTDTQYF TGTGCCAGCAACCAGCGGGGGGACACAGATACGCAGTATTTT
- - TRBJ2-7 TRBV11-2 CASSVEGHREQYF TGTGCCAGCAGCGTGGAGGGCCATCGGGAGCAGTACTTC